This is a list of T cell receptor beta chains from one sample in a study of T cell changes during pregnancy in multiple sclerosis. The repertoire was sequenced with immunoSEQ multiplex PCR; TCRdb's copy has only in-frame clones and lacks some. The sample yields around 46,000 clones, roughly nine tenths seen once. Material: CD8+ T cells from peripheral blood mononuclear cells, obtained in the second trimester of pregnancy. The receptors originated from a female donor with multiple sclerosis, enrolled in a pregnancy study. Both conserved end residues are part of each CDR3. The D gene is left open where the match is weak. Part of the rows lack a size; the others show once, few, many or a class for expanded clones.

DNA: TGTGCCTCAGCTTCCGGGACAGCGGCTTGGGAGCAGTACTTC
CDR3: CASASGTAAWEQYF
J: TRBJ2-7
size: once
V: TRBV6-5
D: TRBD1

DNA: TGTGCCAGTAGCCCTGGAGCAAACTATGGCTACACCTTC
CDR3: CASSPGANYGYTF
J: TRBJ1-2
size: -
V: TRBV19
D: -

DNA: TGTGCCACCAGTGAGTCAACAGGGGGCTGGTCTAATGAAAAACTGTTTTTT
CDR3: CATSESTGGWSNEKLFF
J: TRBJ1-4
size: -
V: TRBV10-3
D: TRBD1

DNA: TGTGCCAGCAGTGAAGCGCCAGGCTCTGGAAACACCATATATTTT
CDR3: CASSEAPGSGNTIYF
J: TRBJ1-3
size: -
V: TRBV6-1
D: -

DNA: TGTGCCAGCAGCCTACCCGAGGGGGAGCTGTTTTTT
CDR3: CASSLPEGELFF
J: TRBJ2-2
size: -
V: TRBV7-3
D: -

DNA: TGTGCCAGCAGTTCGCCGACAGGTCTCACCTTC
CDR3: CASSSPTGLTF
J: TRBJ1-2
size: -
V: TRBV6-5
D: -

DNA: TGTGCCAGCAGTTACATGGACAGGGGGCTATCAGATACGCAGTATTTT
CDR3: CASSYMDRGLSDTQYF
J: TRBJ2-3
size: -
V: TRBV6-6
D: TRBD1

DNA: TGTGCCAGCAGTGAGATAGCGGGGGGCCCAGAGGTCTTTCAGTACTTC
CDR3: CASSEIAGGPEVFQYF
J: TRBJ2-7
size: -
V: TRBV2
D: TRBD2

DNA: TGTGCCAGCAGCCAGGAGGGACAGGGTCAATACAATGAGCAGTTCTTC
CDR3: CASSQEGQGQYNEQFF
J: TRBJ2-1
size: -
V: TRBV4-2
D: TRBD1

DNA: TGTGCCAGCAGCCTAAACAATGAGCAGTTCTTC
CDR3: CASSLNNEQFF
J: TRBJ2-1
size: -
V: TRBV14
D: -

DNA: TGTGCCTGGGGAGGACAGGGGAATCAGCCCCAGCATTTT
CDR3: CAWGGQGNQPQHF
J: TRBJ1-5
size: -
V: TRBV30
D: TRBD1

DNA: TGTGCCAGCAGTTCCGGACTGTCGATCACTGAAGCTTTCTTT
CDR3: CASSSGLSITEAFF
J: TRBJ1-1
size: medium-sized
V: TRBV27
D: -

DNA: TGTGCCAGCAGCTTAACCCAAGACAGGGGGCCCTTT
CDR3: CASSLTQDRGPF
J: TRBJ1-3
size: -
V: TRBV7-3
D: TRBD1

DNA: TGTGCCAGCCGGGACAAACCGTATAGCAATCAGCCCCAGCATTTT
CDR3: CASRDKPYSNQPQHF
J: TRBJ1-5
size: once
V: TRBV6-5
D: -

DNA: TGTGCCAGTAGTATAGATGCAGAGAACACTGAAGCTTTCTTT
CDR3: CASSIDAENTEAFF
J: TRBJ1-1
size: -
V: TRBV19
D: -

DNA: TGTGCCAGCAGCTTGGGGGCAGGGAACACTGAAGCTTTCTTT
CDR3: CASSLGAGNTEAFF
J: TRBJ1-1
size: -
V: TRBV5-6
D: -

DNA: TGTGCCAGCAGCCCAAATTTCAATGAGCAGTTCTTC
CDR3: CASSPNFNEQFF
J: TRBJ2-1
size: -
V: TRBV13
D: -

DNA: TGTGCCAGCAGCTCCACCCCCAATACATACACAGATACGCAGTATTTT
CDR3: CASSSTPNTYTDTQYF
J: TRBJ2-3
size: once
V: TRBV7-8
D: -

DNA: TGTGCCAGCTCTCTAACGGGACAGGGTGCCTACGAGCAGTACTTC
CDR3: CASSLTGQGAYEQYF
J: TRBJ2-7
size: -
V: TRBV18
D: TRBD1

DNA: TGTGCCAGCAGTGACCTTAGCTCCTACGAGCAGTACTTC
CDR3: CASSDLSSYEQYF
J: TRBJ2-7
size: -
V: TRBV25-1
D: -

DNA: TGTGCCAGTAGTATAAGGACAGGGGAGTACGAGCAGTACTTC
CDR3: CASSIRTGEYEQYF
J: TRBJ2-7
size: -
V: TRBV19
D: TRBD1

DNA: TGTGCCAGTAGTATCGACGGACAGAGCTCCTACAATGAGCAGTTCTTC
CDR3: CASSIDGQSSYNEQFF
J: TRBJ2-1
size: -
V: TRBV19
D: -

DNA: TGTGCCATCCGGGACGGGAGAATAGAAAACTACGAGCAGTACTTC
CDR3: CAIRDGRIENYEQYF
J: TRBJ2-7
size: -
V: TRBV10-3
D: -

DNA: TGTGCCAGCAGCCCGCGCTCAGGGTCCTCCTACGAGCAGTACTTC
CDR3: CASSPRSGSSYEQYF
J: TRBJ2-7
size: -
V: TRBV9
D: -

DNA: TGTGCCAGCAGCGTAGGGGCGGGGTCACCCCTCCACTTT
CDR3: CASSVGAGSPLHF
J: TRBJ1-6
size: -
V: TRBV9
D: -

DNA: TGCGCCAGCAGAATGGTGGCGGGGGGGTACACAGATACGCAGTATTTT
CDR3: CASRMVAGGYTDTQYF
J: TRBJ2-3
size: -
V: TRBV4-1
D: TRBD2

DNA: TGCGCCAGCAGCCAAGACATCCTGGGACAGGGCACTGAAGCTTTCTTT
CDR3: CASSQDILGQGTEAFF
J: TRBJ1-1
size: -
V: TRBV4-1
D: TRBD1

DNA: TGTGCCAGCAGTGAAGTTGAGCTCAACACTGAAGCTTTCTTT
CDR3: CASSEVELNTEAFF
J: TRBJ1-1
size: -
V: TRBV6-1
D: -

DNA: TGTGCCAGCAGTGAAGCGATGCCTGGACTAGCGGGGGCCAGGGATGAGCAGTTCTTC
CDR3: CASSEAMPGLAGARDEQFF
J: TRBJ2-1
size: -
V: TRBV6-1
D: TRBD2

DNA: TGTGCCAGCAGCAACCCCAGTAGGGGCAAAAACACCGGGGAGCTGTTTTTT
CDR3: CASSNPSRGKNTGELFF
J: TRBJ2-2
size: -
V: TRBV9
D: -

DNA: TGTGCCAGCAGCGGCCCCGGGACAGGGGTGTCTCAGCCCCAGCATTTT
CDR3: CASSGPGTGVSQPQHF
J: TRBJ1-5
size: -
V: TRBV9
D: TRBD1

DNA: TGTGCCAGCAGCTTGGCGGGCGGGTATGAGCAGTTCTTC
CDR3: CASSLAGGYEQFF
J: TRBJ2-1
size: -
V: TRBV7-3
D: -